The 9 T cell receptor beta chains below come from one sample, sequenced in a study of T cell clonotyping in hematopoietic cell transplantation. Time point here: recipient sample about 28 days before transplant, after cytoreduction. Assay: immunoSEQ multiplex PCR; the TCRdb copy retains only in-frame clones and omits some. The sample records about 36,000 clones, approximately 95% being singletons. Specimen: peripheral blood mononuclear cells, collected before stem cell transplant. These receptors all come from a man aged 35 to 55 with chronic myeloid leukemia. Some clones in this sample may be carry-over from other donors' samples.

The chain combines TRBV7-2 with TRBJ2-7; a possible D gene is TRBD2 (6 bases). Looked up from germline, CDR1 is SGHTA and CDR2 is FQGNSA. CDR3 length equals 14 residues. Trimming pared 4 bases from V and 3 bases from J, leaving 13 bases between. The CDR3 protein is CASSSAWRDYEQYF. CDR3 in DNA: TGTGCCAGCAGCTCCGCGTGGAGGGACTACGAGCAGTACTTC.

The chain employs TRBV9 and TRBJ1-2; D gene ambiguous. The V and J ends lost 0 bases and 8 bases respectively, with 14 bases between them. Per germline, CDR1 SGDLS and CDR2 YYNGEE. The CDR3 extends over 14 amino acids. In DNA, the CDR3 is TGTGCCAGCAGCGTAGCCGGTCATTGGAACGGCTACACCTTC. Translation gives CASSVAGHWNGYTF.

This rearrangement joins TRBV5-4 to TRBJ1-1; a weak D match, TRBD1 (6 bases). Germline CDR1 SGHNT, CDR2 YYREEE (reference sequence). This CDR3 region has 18 residues. V was clipped by 4 bases and J by 0 bases, with 22 bases between them. Here the CDR3 reads CASSPGQTGLTMNTEAFF. DNA for the CDR3: TGTGCCAGCAGCCCCGGACAGACCGGGCTTACCATGAACACTGAAGCTTTCTTT.

This chain connects TRBV6-1 to TRBJ2-5; D unresolved. Germline V gene sequence: CDR1 MNHNS, CDR2 SASEGT. The CDR3 sequence is 14 residues long. V shed 2 bases and J shed 5 bases, with 12 bases lying between them. The CDR3, as DNA: TGTGCCAGCAGTGAACTAGAAAGGGTTGAGACCCAGTACTTC. It yields the protein CASSELERVETQYF.

The chain's CDR3 is CAWTIGGFYGYTF. CDR3 coding DNA: TGTGCCTGGACTATAGGGGGATTCTATGGCTACACCTTC. This chain uses TRBV30 with TRBJ1-2; D is possibly TRBD1 (6 bases). Germline-derived CDR1 and CDR2 are GTSNPN and SVGIG (reference sequence). This CDR3 comprises 13 residues. V was trimmed by 4 bases and J by 4 bases, leaving 13 bases between them.

V gene TRBV6-1 combines with J gene TRBJ1-5; D unclear. The CDR3 extends over 19 amino acids. V gave up 2 bases and J gave up 3 bases, with 23 bases separating them. CDR1 MNHNS and CDR2 SASEGT come from the germline V gene. CDR3 nucleotides: TGTGCCAGCAGTGAAAGTATTTGGGCAGGCCGGGCTACCAATCAGCCCCAGCATTTT. This encodes CASSESIWAGRATNQPQHF.

In its sample, this clone was seen once. The genes are TRBV7-3 and TRBJ2-1; D remains ambiguous. Trimming pared 1 base from V and 7 bases from J, leaving 2 bases between. The CDR3 is 11 amino acids. CDR1 is SGHTA, CDR2 FQGTGA, per germline. CDR3 bases: TGTGCCAGCAGCTTAAAGAATGAGCAGTTCTTC. It yields the protein CASSLKNEQFF. The whole variable domain, remainder taken from reference TRBV7-3 and TRBJ2-1, is GAGVSQTPSNKVTEKGKYVELRCDPISGHTALYWYRQSLGQGPEFLIYFQGTGAADDSGLPNDRFFAVRPEGSVSTLKIQRTERGDSAVYLCASSLKNEQFFGPGTRLTVL.

V and J are TRBV5-1 and TRBJ1-6; TRBD1 agrees at 7 bases. V shed 2 bases and J 0 bases; nucleotides not matched to a gene: 11. Germline V lookup: CDR1 SGHRS, CDR2 YFSETQ. This CDR3 has 19 residues. The CDR3 reads CASSFPNRTGGSYNSPLHF. CDR3 nucleotide sequence: TGCGCCAGCAGCTTCCCAAACCGGACAGGCGGCTCCTATAATTCACCCCTCCACTTT.

V is TRBV28 and J is TRBJ1-2; D is undetermined. CDR3 length: 14 residues. V lost 3 bases and J lost 8, with 16 bases in between. The V gene's germline CDR1 is MDHEN and CDR2 SYDVKM. The CDR3 loop reads CASSLEGYSFGYTF. The CDR3 bases are TGTGCCAGCAGTTTGGAGGGTTATTCTTTCGGCTACACCTTC.